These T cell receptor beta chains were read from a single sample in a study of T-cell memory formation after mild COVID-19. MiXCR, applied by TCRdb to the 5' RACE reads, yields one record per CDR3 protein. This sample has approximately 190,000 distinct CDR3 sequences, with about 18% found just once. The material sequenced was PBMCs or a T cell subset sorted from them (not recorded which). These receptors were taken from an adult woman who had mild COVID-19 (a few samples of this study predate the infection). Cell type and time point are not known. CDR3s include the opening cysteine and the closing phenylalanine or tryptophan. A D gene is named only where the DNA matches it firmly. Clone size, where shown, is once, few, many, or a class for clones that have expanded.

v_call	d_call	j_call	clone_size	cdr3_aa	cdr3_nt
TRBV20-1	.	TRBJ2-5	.	CSAVGRGASVRQYF	TGCAGTGCTGTAGGACGGGGGGCCTCGGTTCGCCAGTACTTC
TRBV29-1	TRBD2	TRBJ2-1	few	CSVGVVSGGEQFF	TGCAGCGTCGGGGTAGTATCGGGGGGTGAGCAGTTCTTC
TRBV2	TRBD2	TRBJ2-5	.	CASSEVKREGTQYF	TGTGCCAGCAGTGAAGTGAAGCGGGAGGGGACCCAGTACTTC
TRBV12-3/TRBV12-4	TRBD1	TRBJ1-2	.	CASSPKGGGSYGYTF	TGTGCCAGCAGTCCGAAGGGAGGGGGCTCCTATGGCTACACCTTC
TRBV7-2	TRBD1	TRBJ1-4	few	CASSPSGTGGGKLFF	TGTGCCAGCAGCCCATCCGGGACAGGGGGTGGAAAACTGTTTTTT
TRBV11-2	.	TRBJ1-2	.	CASSLDLSRAGYTF	TGTGCCAGCAGCTTAGATCTATCCAGGGCTGGCTACACCTTC
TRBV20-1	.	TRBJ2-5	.	CSVLGTSGQETQYF	TGCAGTGTCTTAGGGACGTCTGGCCAAGAGACCCAGTACTTC
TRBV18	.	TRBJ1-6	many	CASSPDRKNSPLHF	TGTGCCAGCTCACCCGACAGGAAGAATTCACCCCTCCACTTT
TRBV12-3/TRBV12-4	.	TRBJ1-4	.	CASRYGDLSGGKLFF	TGTGCCAGCAGATACGGGGATCTCAGTGGGGGAAAACTGTTTTTT
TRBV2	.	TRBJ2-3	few	CASSGIPTDTQYF	TGTGCCAGCTCTGGGATTCCGACAGATACGCAGTATTTT
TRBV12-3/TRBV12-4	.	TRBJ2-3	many	CASSLLDTQYF	TGTGCCAGCAGCCTGTTAGATACGCAGTATTTT
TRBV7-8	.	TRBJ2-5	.	CASSHTAGQQETQYF	TGTGCCAGCAGTCACACGGCTGGACAACAAGAGACCCAGTACTTC
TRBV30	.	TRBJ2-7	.	CAWSAPPVSWGYYEQYF	TGTGCCTGGAGTGCCCCACCCGTGAGTTGGGGTTACTACGAGCAGTACTTC
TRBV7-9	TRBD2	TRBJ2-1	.	CASILTGTSRDEQFF	TGTGCCAGCATCCTGACCGGGACTAGTCGGGATGAGCAGTTCTTC
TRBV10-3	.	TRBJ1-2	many	CAITTTGGGYTF	TGTGCCATCACCACGACAGGAGGAGGCTACACCTTC
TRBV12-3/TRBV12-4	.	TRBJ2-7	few	CASRDTYYEQYF	TGTGCCAGCCGGGACACCTACTACGAGCAGTACTTC
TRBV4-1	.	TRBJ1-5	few	CASSPLELSKLIQPQHF	TGCGCCAGCAGCCCATTGGAACTGTCAAAACTAATCCAGCCCCAGCATTTT
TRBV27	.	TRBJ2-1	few	CASSLSGWGGGAEQFF	TGTGCCAGCAGTTTATCGGGTTGGGGAGGGGGGGCTGAGCAGTTCTTC
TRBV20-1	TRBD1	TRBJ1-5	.	CSAAEGGTGGNQPQHF	TGCAGTGCTGCCGAAGGTGGGACAGGGGGGAATCAGCCCCAGCATTTT
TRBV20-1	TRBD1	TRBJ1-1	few	CSAIRLGQRNEAFF	TGCAGTGCTATTAGATTGGGACAGCGGAATGAAGCTTTCTTT
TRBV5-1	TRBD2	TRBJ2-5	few	CASSLSSSGIQETQYF	TGCGCCAGCAGCCTTTCGTCTAGCGGGATCCAAGAGACCCAGTACTTC
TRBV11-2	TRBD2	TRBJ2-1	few	CASSFLTSGSYNEQFF	TGTGCCAGCAGCTTCTTGACTAGCGGGAGCTACAATGAGCAGTTCTTC
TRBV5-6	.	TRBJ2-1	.	CASSLFTLGDNEQFF	TGTGCCAGCAGCTTATTCACCCTCGGCGACAATGAGCAGTTCTTC
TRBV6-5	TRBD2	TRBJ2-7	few	CASSYLAGGYEQYF	TGTGCCAGCAGTTACTTAGCGGGGGGCTACGAGCAGTACTTC
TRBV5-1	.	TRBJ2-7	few	CASSALTSGSYEQYF	TGCGCCAGCAGCGCCCTGACGAGCGGCTCCTACGAGCAGTACTTC
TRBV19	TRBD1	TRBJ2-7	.	CAYSGAGGFHEQYF	TGTGCCTATTCGGGGGCAGGGGGCTTCCACGAGCAGTACTTC
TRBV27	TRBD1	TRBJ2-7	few	CASSLRAGGNYEQYF	TGTGCCAGCAGTTTACGGGCAGGGGGTAACTACGAGCAGTACTTC
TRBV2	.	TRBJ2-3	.	CASSLSPTIGTDTQYF	TGTGCCAGCAGCCTTTCCCCGACCATCGGGACAGATACGCAGTATTTT